The clone carrying this TCR beta chain showed up just a few times. The sample is drawn from a study of Graves' ophthalmopathy and Graves' hyperthyroidism. TCR beta CDR3 regions were amplified from RNA transcripts. In the first round, RT-PCR was carried out with HTBI primers, and a multiplex PCR formed the second round. From the multiplex PCR reads, TCRdb called clonotypes with MiXCR, one entry per CDR3 protein. The repertoire holds 200,000 to 300,000 distinct CDR3 sequences, with 45% as singletons. The CDR3 runs to 13 residues. Trimming removed 0 bases from V and 6 bases from J, with 9 bases in between. CDR1 SGHDN and CDR2 FVKESK come from the germline V gene.

The chain uses TRBV14 and TRBJ2-7, with D uncertain. The sequencing input was peripheral blood. The source is an adult man with Graves' ophthalmopathy. The CDR3 DNA follows: TGTGCCAGCAGCCAAGATGTTCACGGCGAGCAGTACTTC. Translating it yields CASSQDVHGEQYF.